Presented here are 10 T cell receptor beta chains from one specimen sequenced in a study of T cell responses to AZD1222 COVID-19 vaccine. Generated by immunoSEQ multiplex PCR, the TCRdb table keeps only in-frame clones and is missing some. The data show 150,000 to 200,000 clones, roughly nine tenths seen once. The material was peripheral blood, obtained on day 0 of AZD1222 vaccination. All receptors derive from an adult in good health.

The chain is built from TRBV11-2 and TRBJ2-3; possibly TRBD1 for D (5 bases). This CDR3 is built from 15 residues. V was trimmed by 0 bases and J by 0 bases, leaving 7 bases between them. The V gene's germline CDR1 is SGHAT and CDR2 FQNNGV. The CDR3 here is CASSLDWGSTDTQYF. The CDR3 DNA reads TGTGCCAGCAGCTTAGATTGGGGCAGCACAGATACGCAGTATTTT.

This clone was counted between two and nine times. The V call is TRBV27, the J call TRBJ1-4; 7 bases map to TRBD1. The V gene end was trimmed by 6 bases and the J gene end by 7 bases; junction bases not matched to a gene: 11. The CDR3 runs to 15 residues. CDR1 and CDR2 from the germline V gene are MNHEY and SMNVEV (reference sequence). The CDR3 loop is CASSRRTGRGEKLFF. The CDR3 region has the DNA TGTGCCAGCAGCCGACGGACAGGCCGGGGTGAAAAACTGTTTTTT.

The chain carries TRBV5-4 and TRBJ2-5, with D unresolved. Trimming left V 4 bases short and J 5 bases short, with 9 bases between. Germline-derived CDR1 and CDR2 are SGHNT and YYREEE (reference sequence). This CDR3 is built from 12 residues. This CDR3 is CASSLARETQYF. The CDR3 bases are TGTGCCAGCAGCCTGGCGCGGGAGACCCAGTACTTC. Full variable domain (remainder filled in from reference TRBV5-4 and TRBJ2-5): ETGVTQSPTHLIKTRGQQVTLRCSSQSGHNTVSWYQQALGQGPQFIFQYYREEENGRGNFPPRFSGLQFPNYSSELNVNALELDDSALYLCASSLARETQYFGPGTRLLVL.

The chain uses TRBV5-1 and TRBJ2-2; TRBD2 is a possible D gene (5 bases). The CDR3 consists of 15 residues. Germline values: CDR1 SGHRS, CDR2 YFSETQ. V gave up 4 bases and J gave up 2 bases, with 12 bases separating them. This CDR3 is CASSPLGFNTGELFF. CDR3 coding DNA: TGCGCCAGCAGCCCACTAGGATTCAACACCGGGGAGCTGTTTTTT.

The chain recombines TRBV24-1 with TRBJ2-7; D remains unclear. Trimming cost V 4 bases and J 3 bases, with 12 bases left between them. Per germline, CDR1 KGHDR and CDR2 SFDVKD. The CDR3 contains 14 residues. Written as DNA, the CDR3 is TGTGCCACCAGTGAAGGTGGAGCTATCTACGAGCAGTACTTC. This codes for CATSEGGAIYEQYF.

This sequence joins TRBV9 and TRBJ1-3; D remains unclear. The CDR3 runs 15 residues. V was pared by 0 bases and J by 4 bases, with 11 bases between. CDR1 and CDR2 (germline): SGDLS, YYNGEE. This chain's CDR3 is CASSVASGLGNTIYF. CDR3 coding DNA: TGTGCCAGCAGCGTAGCTTCTGGGCTAGGAAACACCATATATTTT.

CDR3 in amino acids: CASSLEAGDYGYTF. CDR3 DNA: TGCGCCAGCAGCTTGGAAGCGGGTGACTATGGCTACACCTTC. The chain links TRBV5-1 to TRBJ1-2, with D uncertain. This CDR3 has 14 amino acids. Trimming cost V 0 bases and J 3 bases, with 9 bases left between them. Germline CDR1 reads SGHRS; CDR2 reads YFSETQ.

The gene calls are TRBV28 and TRBJ2-5; the match to TRBD2 covers 11 bases. After removal of 5 bases from V and 4 bases from J, the junction contained 9 bases not matched to a gene. Germline CDR1 MDHEN, CDR2 SYDVKM. The CDR3 totals 16 residues. CDR3 in amino acids: CASSLGTSGSTETQYF. CDR3 sequence (DNA): TGTGCCAGCAGTCTAGGTACTAGCGGGAGTACAGAGACCCAGTACTTC.

This CDR3 reads CASSPPGVMAGELFF. The CDR3, as DNA: TGTGCCAGCAGCCCCCCGGGTGTGATGGCCGGGGAGCTGTTTTTT. The chain recombines TRBV5-4 with TRBJ2-2; no definite D call. Germline V gene sequence: CDR1 SGHNT, CDR2 YYREEE (reference sequence). The CDR3 loop spans 15 amino acids. V was pared by 4 bases and J by 6 bases, with 16 bases between.

The chain uses TRBV6-5 and TRBJ2-2; D not certain. Trimming took 2 bases from V and 2 from J, leaving 6 bases between them. Germline V lookup: CDR1 MNHEY, CDR2 SVGAGI. The CDR3 is 14 residues long. The DNA of the CDR3 is TGTGCCAGCAGTTACGGACCCAACACCGGGGAGCTGTTTTTT. This sequence encodes CASSYGPNTGELFF.